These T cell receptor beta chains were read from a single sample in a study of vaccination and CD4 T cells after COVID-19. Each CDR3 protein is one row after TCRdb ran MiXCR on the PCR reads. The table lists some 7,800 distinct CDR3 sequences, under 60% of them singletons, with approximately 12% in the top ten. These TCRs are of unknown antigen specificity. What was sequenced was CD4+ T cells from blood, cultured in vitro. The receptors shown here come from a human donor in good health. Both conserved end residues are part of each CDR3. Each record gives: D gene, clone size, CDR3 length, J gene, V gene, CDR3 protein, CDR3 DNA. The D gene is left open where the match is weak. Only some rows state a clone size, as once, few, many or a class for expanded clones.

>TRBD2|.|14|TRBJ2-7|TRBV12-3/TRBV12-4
CASSLGLPPYEQYF
TGTGCCAGCAGCCTGGGACTACCTCCCTACGAGCAGTACTTC
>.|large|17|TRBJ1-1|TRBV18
CASSPPSQGAVGSEAFF
TGTGCCAGCTCACCACCAAGCCAGGGAGCGGTTGGGTCTGAAGCTTTCTTT
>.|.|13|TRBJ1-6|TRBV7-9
CASSLEGNSPLHF
TGTGCCAGCAGCTTAGAGGGGAATTCACCCCTCCACTTT
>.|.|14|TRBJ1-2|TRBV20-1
CSGLVRGGPLGYTF
TGCAGTGGGCTGGTGAGAGGGGGACCTTTAGGCTACACCTTC
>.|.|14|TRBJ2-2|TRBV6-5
CASSSIGNTGELFF
TGTGCCAGCAGTTCGATTGGGAACACCGGGGAGCTGTTTTTT
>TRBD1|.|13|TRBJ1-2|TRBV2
CASSVTGLNGYTF
TGTGCCAGCAGCGTGACAGGGTTAAATGGCTACACCTTC
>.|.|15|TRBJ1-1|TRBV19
CASRGNARTDTEAFF
TGTGCCAGTAGGGGGAACGCGCGTACGGACACTGAAGCTTTCTTT
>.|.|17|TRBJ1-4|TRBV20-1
CSASLPRTGATNEKLFF
TGCAGTGCTAGCCTACCAAGGACGGGGGCAACTAATGAAAAACTGTTTTTT
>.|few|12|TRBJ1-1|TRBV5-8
CASSLEVSGAFF
TGTGCCAGCAGCTTGGAGGTCAGCGGAGCTTTCTTT
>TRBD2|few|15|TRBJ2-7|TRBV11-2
CASSSRREGLYEQYF
TGTGCCAGCAGCTCAAGGCGGGAGGGACTCTACGAGCAGTACTTC
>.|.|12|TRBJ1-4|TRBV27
CASRSGTEKLFF
TGTGCCAGCAGATCGGGGACTGAAAAACTGTTTTTT
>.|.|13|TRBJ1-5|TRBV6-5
CASSYGGNQPQHF
TGTGCCAGCAGTTACGGGGGAAATCAGCCCCAGCATTTT
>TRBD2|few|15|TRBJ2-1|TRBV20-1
CSARVKRGGYNEQFF
TGCAGTGCTAGAGTGAAGCGGGGGGGCTACAATGAGCAGTTCTTC
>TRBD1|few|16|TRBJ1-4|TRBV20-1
CSASDPLQGGGEKLFF
TGCAGTGCTAGTGACCCACTTCAGGGGGGTGGGGAAAAACTGTTTTTT
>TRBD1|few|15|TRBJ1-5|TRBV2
CASKEQGAINQPQHF
TGTGCCAGCAAGGAACAGGGGGCTATCAATCAGCCCCAGCATTTT
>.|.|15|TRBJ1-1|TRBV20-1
CSASPSLEGYDEAFF
TGCAGTGCTAGCCCATCTCTCGAGGGTTACGATGAAGCTTTCTTT
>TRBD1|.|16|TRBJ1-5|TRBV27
CASDVMTGRVDQPQHF
TGTGCCAGTGACGTGATGACAGGGAGGGTTGATCAGCCCCAGCATTTT